This TCR beta chain came from a study of blood T cell repertoires in COVID-19 (dated by TCRdb to the early 2020s). About the study as a whole: Collaborator samples came from the United States, Italy and Spain and covered acute and convalescent phases of COVID-19. The prospective study material was composed of cDNA or gDNA derived from T cells, B-cell-depleted T cells, or PBMCs. Subjects who had been exposed to COVID-19, were actively infected with it, or had recovered from it provided the deeply sampled blood TCRbeta repertoires that made up the dataset. A freely available public database, intended as a resource for researchers studying the immune response to SARS-CoV-2, is where the repertoires were released. Samples came from the ongoing ImmuneRACE study (first 160 participants) plus 1,254 subjects from 6 global collaborators. Nearly every sample came with metadata listing a de-identified subject ID, COVID-19 status, age in years and sex. Where HLA class I and class II types were available, the types were taken from metadata supplied by the sample provider, not from assay-based typing.

The immunoSEQ Assay, a bias-controlled multiplex PCR, was used to amplify TCRbeta CDR3 regions from genomic DNA. The authors processed their data as follows. Within the assay, amplification of reference gene primers was used to estimate how many nucleated cells each sample contained. Sequence reads were collapsed and filtered to measure the absolute abundance of every unique TCRbeta CDR3 rearrangement. For each sample, productive Simpson clonality was calculated as the square root of Simpson's diversity index over productive rearrangements. The source is immuneACCESS, and TCRdb retained only in-frame sequences with V and J called. Part of the clones is not carried over; for the studies checked, unresolved V genes explain less than half of this, and the remainder is unexplained. The V and J calls and clone size were taken over from that table, and D and trimming were inferred from the DNA. This sample is represented by about 290,000 clones; 85% to 90% of them were singletons. The top ten constitute roughly 10% of the sample.

CDR1 and CDR2, per the germline V gene, are MGHRA and YSYEKL. Reading from cysteine to phenylalanine, the CDR3 counts 17 amino acids. Solely the CDR3 DNA is kept, with 51 bases framed from the first base. Trimming leaves V shorter by 1 base and J shorter by 5 bases, with the junction holding 10 bases beyond the gene matches. In Seattle, one collaborating source enrolled patients while the infection was active and tracked those patients longitudinally over the course of disease. Each collaborating institution followed its own protocols to collect whole blood in K2EDTA tubes. For TCRbeta analysis, collaborators shipped samples as frozen whole blood, isolated PBMCs, or DNA extracted from either of those sample types. Paper-wide results and their limitations: The quantity of clinical and demographic metadata differed by source and by participant and was supplied without curation.

For this clone: Which antigen it targets is not known. Base qualities are not at hand, and no much larger clone is one base apart.

The sample taken for sequencing was peripheral blood. The clonotype was recovered from a woman aged 25-40 years with COVID-19, enrolled during active disease. The chain is made from TRBV4-1 and TRBJ1-5, with 8 central nucleotides matching TRBD1. Here the CDR3 is given as CASSQVRQGFLDQPQHF. In nucleotides, the sequence is TGCGCCAGCAGCCAAGTACGACAGGGGTTCTTAGATCAGCCCCAGCATTTT.